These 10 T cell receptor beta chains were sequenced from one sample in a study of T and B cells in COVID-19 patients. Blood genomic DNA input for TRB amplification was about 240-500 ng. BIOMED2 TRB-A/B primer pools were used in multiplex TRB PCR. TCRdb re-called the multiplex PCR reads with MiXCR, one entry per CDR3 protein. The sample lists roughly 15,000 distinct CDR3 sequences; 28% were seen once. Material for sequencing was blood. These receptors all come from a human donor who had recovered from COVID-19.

CDR3 coding DNA: TGTGCCAGCAGCTCGATCGGGGCGGGCTACAATGAGCAGTTCTTC. It yields the protein CASSSIGAGYNEQFF. The gene calls are TRBV7-2 and TRBJ2-1; the D gene could be TRBD1 or TRBD2 (5 bases each). V was clipped by 4 bases and J by 3 bases, with 13 bases between them. Germline values: CDR1 SGHTA, CDR2 FQGNSA. The CDR3 contains 15 residues.

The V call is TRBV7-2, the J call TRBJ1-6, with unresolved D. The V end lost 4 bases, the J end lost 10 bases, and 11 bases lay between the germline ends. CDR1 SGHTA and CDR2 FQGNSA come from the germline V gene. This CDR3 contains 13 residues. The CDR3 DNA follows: TGTGCCAGCAGCTCGGACCGGGAATCACCCCTCCACTTT. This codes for CASSSDRESPLHF.

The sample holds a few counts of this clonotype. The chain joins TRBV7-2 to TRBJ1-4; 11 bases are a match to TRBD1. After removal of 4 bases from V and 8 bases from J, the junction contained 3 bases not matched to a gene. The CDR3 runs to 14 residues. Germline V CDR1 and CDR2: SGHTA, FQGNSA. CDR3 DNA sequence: TGTGCCAGCAGCTCGGGACAGGGGGAAGAAAAACTGTTTTTT. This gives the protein CASSSGQGEEKLFF. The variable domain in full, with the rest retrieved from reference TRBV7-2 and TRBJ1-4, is GAGVSQSPSNKVTEKGKDVELRCDPISGHTALYWYRQSLGQGLEFLIYFQGNSAPDKSGLPSDRFSAERTGGSVSTLTIQRTQQEDSAVYLCASSSGQGEEKLFFGSGTQLSVL.

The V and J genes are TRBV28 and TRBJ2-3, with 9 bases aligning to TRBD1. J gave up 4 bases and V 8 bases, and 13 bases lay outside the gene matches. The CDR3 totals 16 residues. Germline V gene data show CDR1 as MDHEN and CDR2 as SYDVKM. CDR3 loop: CASSSPAGTGSDTQYF. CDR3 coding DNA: TGTGCCAGCTCCTCCCCGGCCGGGACAGGGTCAGATACGCAGTATTTT. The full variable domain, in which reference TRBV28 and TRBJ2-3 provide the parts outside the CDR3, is DVKVTQSSRYLVKRTGEKVFLECVQDMDHENMFWYRQDPGLGLRLIYFSYDVKMKEKGDIPEGYSVSREKKERFSLILESASTNQTSMYLCASSSPAGTGSDTQYFGPGTRLTVL.

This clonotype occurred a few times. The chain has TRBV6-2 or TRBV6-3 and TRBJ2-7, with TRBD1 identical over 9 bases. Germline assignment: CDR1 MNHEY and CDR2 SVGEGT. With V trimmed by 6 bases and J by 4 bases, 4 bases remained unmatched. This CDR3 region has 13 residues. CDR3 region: CASRSGTGYEQYF. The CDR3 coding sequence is TGTGCCAGCAGGTCCGGGACAGGGTACGAGCAGTACTTC.

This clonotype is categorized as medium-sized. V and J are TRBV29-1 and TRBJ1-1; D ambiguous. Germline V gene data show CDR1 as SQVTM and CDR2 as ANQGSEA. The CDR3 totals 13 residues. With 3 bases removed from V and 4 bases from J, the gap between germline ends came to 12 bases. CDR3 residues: CSVEGGLGTEAFF. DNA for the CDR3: TGCAGCGTTGAGGGCGGGCTGGGCACTGAAGCTTTCTTT.

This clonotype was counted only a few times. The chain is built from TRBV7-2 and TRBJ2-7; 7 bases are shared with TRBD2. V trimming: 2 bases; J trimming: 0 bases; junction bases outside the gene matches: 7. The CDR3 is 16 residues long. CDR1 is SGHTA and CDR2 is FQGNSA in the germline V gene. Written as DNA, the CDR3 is TGTGCCAGCAGCTTAAACGGGGGGTCAAGCTCCTACGAGCAGTACTTC. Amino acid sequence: CASSLNGGSSSYEQYF. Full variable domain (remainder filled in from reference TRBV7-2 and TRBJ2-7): GAGVSQSPSNKVTEKGKDVELRCDPISGHTALYWYRQSLGQGLEFLIYFQGNSAPDKSGLPSDRFSAERTGGSVSTLTIQRTQQEDSAVYLCASSLNGGSSSYEQYFGPGTRLTVT.

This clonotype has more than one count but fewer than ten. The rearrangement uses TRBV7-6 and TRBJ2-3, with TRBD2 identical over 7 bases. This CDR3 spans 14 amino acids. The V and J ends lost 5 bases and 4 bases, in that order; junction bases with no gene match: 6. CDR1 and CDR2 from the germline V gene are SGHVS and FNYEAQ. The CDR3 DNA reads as TGTGCCAGCAGCCCACAGAGCGGGGCAGATACGCAGTATTTT. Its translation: CASSPQSGADTQYF.

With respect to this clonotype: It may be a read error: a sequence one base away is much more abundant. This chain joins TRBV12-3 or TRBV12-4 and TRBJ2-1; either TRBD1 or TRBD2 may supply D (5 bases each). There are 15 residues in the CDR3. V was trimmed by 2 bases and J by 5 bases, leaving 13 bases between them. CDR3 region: CASSLLGVTHNEQFF. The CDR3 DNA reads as TGTGCCAGCAGTTTATTGGGGGTGACCCACAATGAGCAGTTCTTC.

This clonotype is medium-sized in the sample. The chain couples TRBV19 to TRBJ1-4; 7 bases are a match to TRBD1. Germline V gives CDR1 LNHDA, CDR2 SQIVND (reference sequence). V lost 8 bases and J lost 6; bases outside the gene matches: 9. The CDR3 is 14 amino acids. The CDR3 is CASGPTGVYEKLFF. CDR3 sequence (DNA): TGTGCCAGTGGCCCTACAGGGGTGTATGAAAAACTGTTTTTT.